The clone carrying this T cell receptor beta chain was seen a few times. The antigen is unknown. Sequencing targeted expressed TCRB transcripts, as all isolated RNA had been reverse transcribed. The study sequenced naive, central memory and regulatory T cell samples to an average of roughly 4 million reads. The repertoire was sequenced with immunoSEQ multiplex PCR; TCRdb's copy has only in-frame clones and lacks some. The sample carries a few hundred thousand clones, approximately 15% recorded once. This entry is derived from a study of beta chain features in type 1 diabetes. Across the study: Cell yields, gender and age were comparable in patients and healthy donors.

General study results and limits: Over-representation of high TCR-expressing cells was a possible consequence of cDNA sequencing.

CDR3 length: 14 residues. Germline lookup yields CDR1 SGHVS and CDR2 FNYEAQ. V shed 0 bases and J shed 4 bases, with 7 bases lying between them. This chain uses TRBV7-6 with TRBJ2-1; no reliable D call. Sequencing input: naive CD4+ T cells from blood. The clonotype originates from a man aged 25-45 years in good health. This CDR3 reads CASSLADIYNEQFF. For the CDR3, the DNA is TGTGCCAGCAGCTTAGCGGATATTTACAATGAGCAGTTCTTC. The full variable domain, with the rest looked up from reference TRBV7-6 and TRBJ2-1, is GAGVSQSPRYKVTKRGQDVALRCDPISGHVSLYWYRQALGQGPEFLTYFNYEAQQDKSGLPNDRFSAERPEGSISTLTIQRTEQRDSAMYRCASSLADIYNEQFFGPGTRLTVL.